This T cell receptor (beta chain) was retrieved from a study of blood T cell repertoires in COVID-19. The wider study: COVID-19 samples collected from the United States, Italy and Spain covered acute and convalescent phases. In each case, the material was cDNA or gDNA derived from T cells, B-cell-depleted T cells, or PBMCs.

This CDR3 spans 15 amino acids. CDR1 is ENHRY and CDR2 is SYGVKD in the germline V gene. Trimming cost V 3 bases and J 5 bases; bases outside gene matches: 7. Produced via immunoSEQ multiplex PCR; TCRdb's table is partial and in-frame only. The repertoire holds hundreds of thousands of clones, just over 85% seen once, with 1.4% in the top ten. Sequenced: peripheral blood. V usage is TRBV10-3 and J usage is TRBJ2-7, with 10 bases fitting TRBD1. This TCR derives from a woman aged 25-40 years with active or convalescent COVID-19. In DNA, the CDR3 is TGTGCCATCAGTGATGGGGGACAGGGGATCGACGAGCAGTACTTC. This translates into CAISDGGQGIDEQYF.